Sequencing of this T cell receptor beta chain was carried out in a study of lymphopenia after photon versus proton radiotherapy. CDR1 and CDR2 from the germline V gene are LNHDA and SQIVND (reference sequence). V shed 3 bases, J shed 2 bases, and the junction held 6 bases outside the gene matches. There are 15 residues in the CDR3. Whole-study results and caveats: A bigger post-nadir fall in TCR diversity correlated inversely with survival time in deceased patients. Post-nadir diversity loss with photons came from oligoclonal expansion, particularly CD8+ Temra cells.

Assay used: immunoSEQ multiplex PCR; TCRdb lists only in-frame clones, some missing. The repertoire has roughly 38,000 clones, around 90% of them found once; the top ten carry about 16%. On this clone itself: Its matching antigen is unknown.

V usage is TRBV19 and J usage is TRBJ2-5; 7 bases align to TRBD1. The specimen comprised peripheral blood, sampled from a patient treated with photon-based radiotherapy. The TCR comes from a man in his 60s with cholangiocarcinoma. CDR3 in amino acids: CASSIRQGEQETQYF. Here the CDR3 DNA reads TGTGCCAGTAGTATTCGTCAGGGGGAACAAGAGACCCAGTACTTC.